The rows below give T cell receptor beta chains drawn from one sample of a study of PD-L1 blockade in urothelial cancer. Assay used: immunoSEQ multiplex PCR; TCRdb lists only in-frame clones, some missing. Among around 69,000 clones listed, around 93% were seen once. Sequencing used PBMCs, obtained around atezolizumab (anti-PD-L1) treatment. Receptors were obtained from a woman aged 80 or over with urothelial cancer. The CDR3 runs from the conserved cysteine through the conserved F or W. A D gene is named only where the DNA matches it firmly.

V: TRBV28
D: .
CDR3: CASSSAGRSDRETQYF

V: TRBV5-4
D: TRBD1
CDR3: CASSAGSGQASTGELFF

V: TRBV18
D: TRBD2
CDR3: CASSPPSLAGEGEQFF

V: TRBV5-6
D: .
CDR3: CASSLGGAGELFF

V: TRBV5-6
D: .
CDR3: CASSGVGRLEEKLFF

V: TRBV4-1
D: .
CDR3: CASSQASTSAYEQYF

V: TRBV19
D: .
CDR3: CASRKPNNEQFF

V: TRBV15
D: .
CDR3: CATSRDSYEQYF

V: TRBV9
D: .
CDR3: CASSGGATSTDTQYF

V: TRBV30
D: TRBD1
CDR3: CAWSTGVGEAFF

V: TRBV11-2
D: .
CDR3: CASSLIGGRGNSYNEQFF

V: TRBV28
D: .
CDR3: CASSLGEAWEQFF

V: TRBV6-6
D: .
CDR3: CASSYSVRHYGYTF

V: TRBV6-1
D: .
CDR3: CASSDSMGEVAEAFF

V: TRBV11-2
D: .
CDR3: CASSFDRTTGELFF

V: TRBV10-3
D: TRBD2
CDR3: CAISSAGGTDTQYF

V: TRBV5-1
D: .
CDR3: CASSLSGSGTGLSSGNTIYF

V: TRBV7-9
D: TRBD1
CDR3: CASRGQDSYNEQFF

V: TRBV10-3
D: .
CDR3: CAIRDTGPSSYEQYF

V: TRBV2
D: .
CDR3: CASSELPGEGYTF

V: TRBV7-9
D: .
CDR3: CASSLPGNFRGYGYTF

V: TRBV11-2
D: .
CDR3: CASSLQVQSFSGNTIYF

V: TRBV9
D: TRBD2
CDR3: CASSVGVAGGPAGGELFF

V: TRBV4-2
D: TRBD1
CDR3: CASSQSLTGGGYTF

V: TRBV29-1
D: .
CDR3: CSVGQDNQPQHF

V: TRBV2
D: .
CDR3: CASSGQLNTEAFF

V: TRBV5-1
D: TRBD1
CDR3: CASSRGQGGPPETQYF

V: TRBV6-1
D: .
CDR3: CASRSQQPQHF

V: TRBV5-1
D: .
CDR3: CASRSGVTYEQYF

V: TRBV28
D: TRBD1
CDR3: CACNRGPGNTIYF

V: TRBV28
D: .
CDR3: CASLGPSYEQYF

V: TRBV19
D: .
CDR3: CASSIRGDPYYGYTF

V: TRBV5-1
D: .
CDR3: CASSNEQGYNYGYTF

V: TRBV5-1
D: TRBD2
CDR3: CASSLSLLAGVPNEQYF

V: TRBV18
D: TRBD1
CDR3: CASLPGQGFYNEQFF

V: TRBV5-4
D: .
CDR3: CASSPVGEDYGYTF

V: TRBV11-2
D: .
CDR3: CASSLVANRVYGYTF

V: TRBV10-2
D: .
CDR3: CASSEDRWGTEAFF

V: TRBV5-1
D: TRBD1
CDR3: CASSLGTGLTEAFF

V: TRBV14
D: .
CDR3: CASSQASGRGTPGELFF

V: TRBV28
D: .
CDR3: CASKEYADTEAFF

V: TRBV7-9
D: TRBD2
CDR3: CASSLGLLAGGFFTDTQYF

V: TRBV5-1
D: .
CDR3: CASSLDGQNTEAFF

V: TRBV29-1
D: TRBD1
CDR3: CSVTGGSDTEAFF